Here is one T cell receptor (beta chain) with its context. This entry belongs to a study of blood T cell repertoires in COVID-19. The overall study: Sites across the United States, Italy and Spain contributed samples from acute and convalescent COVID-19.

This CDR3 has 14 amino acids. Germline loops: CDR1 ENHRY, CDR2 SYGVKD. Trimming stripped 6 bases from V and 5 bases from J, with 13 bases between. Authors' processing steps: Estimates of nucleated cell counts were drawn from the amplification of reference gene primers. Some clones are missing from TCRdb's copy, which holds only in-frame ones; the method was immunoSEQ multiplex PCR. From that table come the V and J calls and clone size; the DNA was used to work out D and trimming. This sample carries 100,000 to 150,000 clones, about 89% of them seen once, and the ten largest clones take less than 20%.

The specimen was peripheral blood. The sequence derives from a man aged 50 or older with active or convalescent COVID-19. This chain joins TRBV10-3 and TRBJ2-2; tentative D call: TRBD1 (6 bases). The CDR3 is CAISRGGRTGELFF. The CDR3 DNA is TGTGCCATCAGCCGAGGGGGAAGAACCGGGGAGCTGTTTTTT.